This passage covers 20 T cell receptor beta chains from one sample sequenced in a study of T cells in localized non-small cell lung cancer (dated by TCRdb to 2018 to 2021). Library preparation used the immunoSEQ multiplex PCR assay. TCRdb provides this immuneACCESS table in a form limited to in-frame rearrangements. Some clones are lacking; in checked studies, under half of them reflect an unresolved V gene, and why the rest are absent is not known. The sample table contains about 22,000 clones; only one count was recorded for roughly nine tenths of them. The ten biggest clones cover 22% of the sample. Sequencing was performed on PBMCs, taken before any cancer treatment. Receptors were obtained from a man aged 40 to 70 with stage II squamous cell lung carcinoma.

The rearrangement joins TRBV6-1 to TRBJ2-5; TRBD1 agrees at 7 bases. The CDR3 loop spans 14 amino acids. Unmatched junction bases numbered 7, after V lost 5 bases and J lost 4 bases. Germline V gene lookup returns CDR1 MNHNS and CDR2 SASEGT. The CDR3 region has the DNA TGTGCCAGCAGTTCTGACAGGGCTATAGAGACCCAGTACTTC. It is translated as CASSSDRAIETQYF.

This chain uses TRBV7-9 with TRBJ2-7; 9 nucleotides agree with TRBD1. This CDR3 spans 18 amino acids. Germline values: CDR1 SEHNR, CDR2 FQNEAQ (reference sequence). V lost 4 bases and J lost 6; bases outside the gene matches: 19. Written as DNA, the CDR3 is TGTGCCAGCAGCTCCTCCGGAGGGACAGGGAGAAGGTCGGTCGAGCAGTACTTC. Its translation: CASSSSGGTGRRSVEQYF.

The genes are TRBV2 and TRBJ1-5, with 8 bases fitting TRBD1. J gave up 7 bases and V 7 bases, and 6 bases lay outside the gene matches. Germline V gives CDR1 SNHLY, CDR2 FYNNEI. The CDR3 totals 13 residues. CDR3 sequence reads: CASKNRGGQPQHF. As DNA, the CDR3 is TGTGCCAGCAAAAACAGGGGGGGACAGCCCCAGCATTTT.

The CDR3 loop reads CASKESGQETQYF. In DNA, the CDR3 is TGCGCCAGCAAAGAAAGCGGCCAAGAGACCCAGTACTTC. The chain links TRBV10-2 to TRBJ2-5; tentative D call: TRBD2 (5 bases). The CDR3 runs to 13 residues. Trimming took 7 bases from V and 1 from J, leaving 10 bases between them. Germline CDR1 reads WSHSY; CDR2 reads SAAADI.

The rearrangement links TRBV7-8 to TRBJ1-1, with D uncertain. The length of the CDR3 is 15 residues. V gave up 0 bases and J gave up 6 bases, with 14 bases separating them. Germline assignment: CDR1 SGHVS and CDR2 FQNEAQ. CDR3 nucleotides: TGTGCCAGCAGCTTAGCTCCAGGAGGTTTACCTGAAGCTTTCTTT. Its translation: CASSLAPGGLPEAFF.

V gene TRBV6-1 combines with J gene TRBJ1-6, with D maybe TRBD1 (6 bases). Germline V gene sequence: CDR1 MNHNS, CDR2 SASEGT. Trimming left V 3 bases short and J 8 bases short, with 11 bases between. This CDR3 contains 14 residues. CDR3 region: CASSDRGSDSPLHF. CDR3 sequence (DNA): TGTGCCAGCAGTGACAGGGGATCCGATTCACCCCTCCACTTT.

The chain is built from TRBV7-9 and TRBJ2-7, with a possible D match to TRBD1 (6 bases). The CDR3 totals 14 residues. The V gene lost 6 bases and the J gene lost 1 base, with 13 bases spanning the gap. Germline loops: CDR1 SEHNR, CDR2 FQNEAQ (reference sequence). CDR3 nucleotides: TGTGCCAGCAGTCTCGGGACAACATCCTACGAGCAGTACTTC. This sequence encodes CASSLGTTSYEQYF.

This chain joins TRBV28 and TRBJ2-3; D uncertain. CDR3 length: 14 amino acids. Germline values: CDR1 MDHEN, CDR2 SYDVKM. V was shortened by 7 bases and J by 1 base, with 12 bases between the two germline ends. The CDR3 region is CASIPGTRTDTQYF. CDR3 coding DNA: TGTGCCAGCATTCCAGGTACTCGCACAGATACGCAGTATTTT.

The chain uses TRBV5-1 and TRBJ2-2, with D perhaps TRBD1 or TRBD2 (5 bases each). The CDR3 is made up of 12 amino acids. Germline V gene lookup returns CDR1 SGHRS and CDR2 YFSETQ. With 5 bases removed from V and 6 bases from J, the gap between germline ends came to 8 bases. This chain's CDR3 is CASRRGPGELFF. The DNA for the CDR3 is TGCGCCAGCAGACGGGGCCCCGGGGAGCTGTTTTTT.

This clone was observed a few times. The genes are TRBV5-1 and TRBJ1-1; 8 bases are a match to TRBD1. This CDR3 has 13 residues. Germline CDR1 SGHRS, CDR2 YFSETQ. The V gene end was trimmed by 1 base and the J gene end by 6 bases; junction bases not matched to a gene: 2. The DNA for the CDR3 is TGCGCCAGCAGCTTGACAGGGGGTCCTGAAGCTTTCTTT. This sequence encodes CASSLTGGPEAFF.

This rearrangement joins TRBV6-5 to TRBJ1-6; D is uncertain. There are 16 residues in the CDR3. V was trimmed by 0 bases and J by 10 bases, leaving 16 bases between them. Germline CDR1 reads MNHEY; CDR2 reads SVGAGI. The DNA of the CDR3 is TGTGCCAGCAGTTACTCCGGGCCCTTAGAGGCCTCACCCCTCCACTTT. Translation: CASSYSGPLEASPLHF.

The CDR3 DNA reads as TGTGCCAGCAGCGTCCTACTAGCGGGGGCCTACGAGCAGTACTTC. It yields the protein CASSVLLAGAYEQYF. The chain uses TRBV5-6 and TRBJ2-7; 11 positions agree with TRBD2. V lost 4 bases to trimming and J lost 2 bases; unmatched junction nucleotides: 5. The CDR3 loop spans 15 amino acids. Germline loops: CDR1 SGHDT, CDR2 YYEEEE. The full variable domain, with the rest looked up from reference TRBV5-6 and TRBJ2-7, is DAGVTQSPTHLIKTRGQQVTLRCSPKSGHDTVSWYQQALGQGPQFIFQYYEEEERQRGNFPDRFSGHQFPNYSSELNVNALLLGDSALYLCASSVLLAGAYEQYFGPGTRLTVT.

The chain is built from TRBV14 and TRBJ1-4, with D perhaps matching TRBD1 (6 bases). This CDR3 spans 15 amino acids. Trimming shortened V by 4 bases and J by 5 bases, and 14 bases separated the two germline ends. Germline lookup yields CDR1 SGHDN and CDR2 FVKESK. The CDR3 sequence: CASSPRTVTNEKLFF. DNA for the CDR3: TGTGCCAGCAGCCCGCGGACAGTCACCAATGAAAAACTGTTTTTT.

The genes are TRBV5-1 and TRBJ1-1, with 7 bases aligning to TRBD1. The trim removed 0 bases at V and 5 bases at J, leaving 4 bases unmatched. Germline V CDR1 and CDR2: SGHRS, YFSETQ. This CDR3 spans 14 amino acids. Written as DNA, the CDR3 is TGCGCCAGCAGCTTGGTTGCGGGACAGACTGAAGCTTTCTTT. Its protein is CASSLVAGQTEAFF.

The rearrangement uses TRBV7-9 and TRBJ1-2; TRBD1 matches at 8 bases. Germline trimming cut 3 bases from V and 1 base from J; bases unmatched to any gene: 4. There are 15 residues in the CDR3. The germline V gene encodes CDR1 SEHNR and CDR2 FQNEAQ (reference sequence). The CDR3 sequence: CASSFGTGLNYGYTF. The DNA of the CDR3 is TGTGCCAGCAGCTTTGGGACAGGCCTTAACTATGGCTACACCTTC. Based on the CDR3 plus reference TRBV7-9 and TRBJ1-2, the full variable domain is DTGVSQNPRHKITKRGQNVTFRCDPISEHNRLYWYRQTLGQGPEFLTYFQNEAQLEKSRLLSDRFSAERPKGSFSTLEIQRTEQGDSAMYLCASSFGTGLNYGYTFGSGTRLTVV.

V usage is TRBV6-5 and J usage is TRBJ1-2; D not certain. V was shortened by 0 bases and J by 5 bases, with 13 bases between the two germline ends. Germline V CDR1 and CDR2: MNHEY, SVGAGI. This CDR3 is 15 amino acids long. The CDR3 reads CASSYSTHSGYGYTF. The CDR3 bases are TGTGCCAGCAGTTACTCCACTCACTCTGGGTATGGCTACACCTTC.

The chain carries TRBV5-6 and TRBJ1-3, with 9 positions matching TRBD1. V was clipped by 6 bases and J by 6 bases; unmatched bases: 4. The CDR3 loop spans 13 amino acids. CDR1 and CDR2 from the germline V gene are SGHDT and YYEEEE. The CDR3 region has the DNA TGTGCCAGCAACAGGGGGCCGGAAAACACCATATATTTT. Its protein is CASNRGPENTIYF. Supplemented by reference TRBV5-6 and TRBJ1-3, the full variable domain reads DAGVTQSPTHLIKTRGQQVTLRCSPKSGHDTVSWYQQALGQGPQFIFQYYEEEERQRGNFPDRFSGHQFPNYSSELNVNALLLGDSALYLCASNRGPENTIYFGEGSWLTVV.

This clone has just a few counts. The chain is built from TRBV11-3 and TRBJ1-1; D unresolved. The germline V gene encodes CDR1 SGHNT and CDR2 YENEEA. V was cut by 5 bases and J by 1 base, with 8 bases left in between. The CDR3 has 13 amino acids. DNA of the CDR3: TGTGCCAGCAGCGATAATCAGAACACTGAAGCTTTCTTT. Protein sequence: CASSDNQNTEAFF. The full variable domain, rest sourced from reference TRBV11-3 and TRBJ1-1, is EAGVVQSPRYKIIEKKQPVAFWCNPISGHNTLYWYLQNLGQGPELLIRYENEEAVDDSQLPKDRFSAERLKGVDSTLKIQPAELGDSAVYLCASSDNQNTEAFFGQGTRLTVV.

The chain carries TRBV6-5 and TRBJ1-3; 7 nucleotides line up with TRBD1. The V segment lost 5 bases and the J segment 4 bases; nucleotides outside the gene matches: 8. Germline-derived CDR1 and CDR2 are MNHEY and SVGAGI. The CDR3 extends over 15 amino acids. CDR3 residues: CASSRQGKLGNTIYF. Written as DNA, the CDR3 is TGTGCCAGCAGTAGACAGGGTAAACTAGGAAACACCATATATTTT.

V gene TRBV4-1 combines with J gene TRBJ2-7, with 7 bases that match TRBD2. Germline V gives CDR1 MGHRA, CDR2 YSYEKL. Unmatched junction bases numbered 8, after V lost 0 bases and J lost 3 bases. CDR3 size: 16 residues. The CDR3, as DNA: TGCGCCAGCAGCCAAGACCTTATGACTAGCCTCTACGAGCAGTACTTC. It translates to CASSQDLMTSLYEQYF.